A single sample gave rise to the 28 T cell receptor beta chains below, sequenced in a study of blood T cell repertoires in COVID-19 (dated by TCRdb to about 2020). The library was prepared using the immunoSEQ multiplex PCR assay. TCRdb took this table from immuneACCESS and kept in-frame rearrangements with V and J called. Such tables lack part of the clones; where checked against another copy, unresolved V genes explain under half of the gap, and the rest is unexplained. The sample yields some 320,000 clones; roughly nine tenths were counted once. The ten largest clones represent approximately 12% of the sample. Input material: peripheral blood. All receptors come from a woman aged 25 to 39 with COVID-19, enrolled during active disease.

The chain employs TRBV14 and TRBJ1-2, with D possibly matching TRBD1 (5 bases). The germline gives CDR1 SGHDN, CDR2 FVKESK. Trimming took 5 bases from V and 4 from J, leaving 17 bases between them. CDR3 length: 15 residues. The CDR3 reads CASSDSGFFSYGYTF. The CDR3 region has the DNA TGTGCCAGCAGCGACTCAGGGTTTTTTAGCTATGGCTACACCTTC.

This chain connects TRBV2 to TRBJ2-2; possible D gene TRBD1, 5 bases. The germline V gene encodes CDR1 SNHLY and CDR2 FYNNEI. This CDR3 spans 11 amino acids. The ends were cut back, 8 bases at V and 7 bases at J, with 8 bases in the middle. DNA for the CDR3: TGTGCCAGCCAGGGAATCGGGGAGCTGTTTTTT. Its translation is CASQGIGELFF.

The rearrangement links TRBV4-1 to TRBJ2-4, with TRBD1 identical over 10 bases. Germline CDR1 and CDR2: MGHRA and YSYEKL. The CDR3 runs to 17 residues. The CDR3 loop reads CGRGDRGGELAKNIQYF. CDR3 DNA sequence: TGCGGTCGCGGGGACAGGGGAGGGGAATTAGCCAAAAACATTCAGTACTTC.

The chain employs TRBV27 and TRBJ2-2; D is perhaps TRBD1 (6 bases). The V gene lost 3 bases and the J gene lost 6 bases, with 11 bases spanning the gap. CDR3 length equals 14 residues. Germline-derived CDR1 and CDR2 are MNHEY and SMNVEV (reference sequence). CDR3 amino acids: CASSFLGAAGELFF. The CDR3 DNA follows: TGTGCCAGCAGTTTCTTGGGGGCGGCCGGGGAGCTGTTTTTT.

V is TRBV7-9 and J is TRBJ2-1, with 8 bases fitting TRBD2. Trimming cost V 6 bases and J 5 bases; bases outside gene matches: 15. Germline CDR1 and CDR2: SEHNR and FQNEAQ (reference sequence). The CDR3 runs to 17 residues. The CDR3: CASSSPGGANGNNEQFF. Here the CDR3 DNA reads TGTGCCAGCAGTTCCCCCGGGGGGGCGAATGGGAACAATGAGCAGTTCTTC.

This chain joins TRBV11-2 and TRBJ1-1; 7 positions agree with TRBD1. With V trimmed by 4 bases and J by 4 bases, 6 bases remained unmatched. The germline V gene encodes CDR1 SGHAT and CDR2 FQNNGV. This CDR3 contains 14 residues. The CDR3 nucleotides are TGTGCCAGCAGCTGGGGACAGATCGGCACTGAAGCTTTCTTT. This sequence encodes CASSWGQIGTEAFF. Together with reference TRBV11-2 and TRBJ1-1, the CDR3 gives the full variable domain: EAGVAQSPRYKIIEKRQSVAFWCNPISGHATLYWYQQILGQGPKLLIQFQNNGVVDDSQLPKDRFSAERLKGVDSTLKIQPAKLEDSAVYLCASSWGQIGTEAFFGQGTRLTVV.

The CDR3 DNA follows: TGCGCCAGCAGCCAAGGTACACAATTGACTGAAGCTTTCTTT. Translating gives CASSQGTQLTEAFF. This sequence joins TRBV4-1 and TRBJ1-1; no firm D call. The CDR3 is 14 residues long. CDR1 MGHRA and CDR2 YSYEKL come from the germline V gene. Trimming pared 1 base from V and 5 bases from J, leaving 11 bases between.

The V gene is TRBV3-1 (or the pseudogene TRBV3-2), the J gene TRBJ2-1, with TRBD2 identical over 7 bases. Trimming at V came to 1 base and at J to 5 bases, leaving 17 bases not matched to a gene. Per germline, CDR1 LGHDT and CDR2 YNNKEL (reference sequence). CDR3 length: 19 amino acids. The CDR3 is CASSQGAFAGDPKDNEQFF. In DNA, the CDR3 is TGTGCCAGCAGCCAAGGGGCATTTGCGGGGGACCCCAAAGACAATGAGCAGTTCTTC.

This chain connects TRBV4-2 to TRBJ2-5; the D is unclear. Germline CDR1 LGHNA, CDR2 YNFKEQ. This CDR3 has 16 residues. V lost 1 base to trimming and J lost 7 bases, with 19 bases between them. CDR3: CASSQVTSSWAGTQYF. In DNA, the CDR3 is TGTGCCAGCAGCCAAGTTACAAGTTCCTGGGCTGGGACCCAGTACTTC.

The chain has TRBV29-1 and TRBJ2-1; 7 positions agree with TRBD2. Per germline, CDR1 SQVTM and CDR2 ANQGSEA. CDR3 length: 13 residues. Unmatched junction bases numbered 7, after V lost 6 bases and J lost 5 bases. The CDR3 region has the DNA TGCAGCGTCAGAGCGGGGTTGGACAATGAGCAGTTCTTC. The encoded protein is CSVRAGLDNEQFF.

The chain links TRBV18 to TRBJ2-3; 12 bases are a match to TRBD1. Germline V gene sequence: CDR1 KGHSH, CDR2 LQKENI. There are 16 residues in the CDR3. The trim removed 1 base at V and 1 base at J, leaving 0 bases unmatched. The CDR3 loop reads CASSPRDRGRTDTQYF. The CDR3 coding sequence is TGTGCCAGCTCACCACGGGACAGGGGGCGCACAGATACGCAGTATTTT.

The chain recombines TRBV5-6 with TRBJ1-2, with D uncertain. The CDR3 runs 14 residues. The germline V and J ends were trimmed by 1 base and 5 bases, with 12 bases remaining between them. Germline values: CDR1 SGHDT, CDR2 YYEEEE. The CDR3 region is CASSLIRSLYGYTF. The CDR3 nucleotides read TGTGCCAGCAGCTTGATCAGGTCCTTATATGGCTACACCTTC.

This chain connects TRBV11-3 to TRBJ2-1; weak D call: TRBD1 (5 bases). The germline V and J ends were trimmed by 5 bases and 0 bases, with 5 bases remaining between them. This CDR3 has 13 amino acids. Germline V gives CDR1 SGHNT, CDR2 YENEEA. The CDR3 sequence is CASSDSSYNEQFF. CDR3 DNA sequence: TGTGCCAGCAGCGACAGCTCCTACAATGAGCAGTTCTTC. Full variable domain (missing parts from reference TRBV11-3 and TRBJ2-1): EAGVVQSPRYKIIEKKQPVAFWCNPISGHNTLYWYLQNLGQGPELLIRYENEEAVDDSQLPKDRFSAERLKGVDSTLKIQPAELGDSAVYLCASSDSSYNEQFFGPGTRLTVL.

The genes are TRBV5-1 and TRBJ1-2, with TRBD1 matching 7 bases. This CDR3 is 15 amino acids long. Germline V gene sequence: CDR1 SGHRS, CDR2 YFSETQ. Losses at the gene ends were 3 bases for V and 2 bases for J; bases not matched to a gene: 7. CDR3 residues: CASSYLQGTNYGYTF. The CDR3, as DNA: TGCGCCAGCAGCTACCTACAGGGGACGAACTATGGCTACACCTTC.

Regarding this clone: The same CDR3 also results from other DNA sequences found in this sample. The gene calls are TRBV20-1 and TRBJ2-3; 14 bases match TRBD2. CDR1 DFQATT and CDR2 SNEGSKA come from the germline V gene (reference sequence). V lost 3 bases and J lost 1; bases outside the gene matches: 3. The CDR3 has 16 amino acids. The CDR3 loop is CSASGGLAGGTDTQYF. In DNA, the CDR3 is TGCAGTGCTAGTGGGGGACTAGCGGGGGGCACAGATACGCAGTATTTT.

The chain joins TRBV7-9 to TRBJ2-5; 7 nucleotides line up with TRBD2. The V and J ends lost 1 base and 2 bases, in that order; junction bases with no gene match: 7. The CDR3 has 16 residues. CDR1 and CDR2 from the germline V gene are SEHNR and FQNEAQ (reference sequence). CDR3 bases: TGTGCCAGCAGCTTAGGTCCGGGGGGAGATCAAGAGACCCAGTACTTC. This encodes CASSLGPGGDQETQYF.

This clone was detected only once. The CDR3 here is CASSLIGVEEQYF. DNA for the CDR3: TGTGCCAGCAGCTTGATCGGGGTAGAAGAGCAGTACTTC. The chain employs TRBV5-4 and TRBJ2-7; D is possibly TRBD2 (5 bases). CDR3 length: 13 amino acids. V gave up 1 base and J gave up 7 bases, with 12 bases separating them. Germline V gene sequence: CDR1 SGHNT, CDR2 YYREEE (reference sequence).

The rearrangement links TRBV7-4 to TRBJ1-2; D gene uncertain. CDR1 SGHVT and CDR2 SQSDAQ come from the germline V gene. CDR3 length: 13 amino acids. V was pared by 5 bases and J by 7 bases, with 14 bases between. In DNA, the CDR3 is TGTGCCAGCAGCCAGACAAGGGAGGCTGGCTACACCTTC. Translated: CASSQTREAGYTF.

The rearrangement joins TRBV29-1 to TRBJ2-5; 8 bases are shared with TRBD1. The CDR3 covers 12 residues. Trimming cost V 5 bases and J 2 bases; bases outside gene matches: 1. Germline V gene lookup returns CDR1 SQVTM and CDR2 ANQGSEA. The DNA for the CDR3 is TGCAGCGTTTACAGGGGGCAAGAGACCCAGTACTTC. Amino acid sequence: CSVYRGQETQYF.

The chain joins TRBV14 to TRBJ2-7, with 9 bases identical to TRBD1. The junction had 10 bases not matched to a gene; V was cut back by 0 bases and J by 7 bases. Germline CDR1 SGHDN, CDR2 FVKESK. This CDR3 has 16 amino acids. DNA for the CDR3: TGTGCCAGCAGCCAAGATCCAAGACAGGGGGGTTGGGAGCAGTACTTC. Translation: CASSQDPRQGGWEQYF.

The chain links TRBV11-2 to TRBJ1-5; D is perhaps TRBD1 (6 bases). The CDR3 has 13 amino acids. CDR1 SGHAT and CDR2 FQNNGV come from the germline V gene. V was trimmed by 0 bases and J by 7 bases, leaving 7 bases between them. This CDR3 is CASSLDRGQPQHF. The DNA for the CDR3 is TGTGCCAGCAGCTTAGACAGGGGACAGCCCCAGCATTTT.

The CDR3 sequence is CASSPSGYYYGYTF. The CDR3 DNA reads TGTGCCAGCTCACCTTCAGGGTATTACTATGGCTACACCTTC. The gene calls are TRBV18 and TRBJ1-2, with TRBD1 as a possible D gene (5 bases). The germline V gene encodes CDR1 KGHSH and CDR2 LQKENI. V was clipped by 3 bases and J by 3 bases, with 11 bases between them. CDR3 length: 14 amino acids.

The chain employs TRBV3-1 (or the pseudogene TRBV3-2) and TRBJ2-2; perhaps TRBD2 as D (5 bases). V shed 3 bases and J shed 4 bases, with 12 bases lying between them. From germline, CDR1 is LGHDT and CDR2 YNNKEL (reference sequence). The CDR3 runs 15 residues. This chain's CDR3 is CASSHGGIPTGELFF. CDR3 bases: TGTGCCAGCAGCCACGGAGGTATTCCCACCGGGGAGCTGTTTTTT.

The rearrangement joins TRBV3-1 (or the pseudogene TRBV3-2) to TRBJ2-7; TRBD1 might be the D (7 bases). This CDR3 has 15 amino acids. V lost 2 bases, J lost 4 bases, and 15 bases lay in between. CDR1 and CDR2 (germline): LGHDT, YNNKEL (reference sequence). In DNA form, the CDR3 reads TGTGCCAGCAGCCAAAGGCAGGGGGGTTTGTACGAGCAGTACTTC. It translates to CASSQRQGGLYEQYF.

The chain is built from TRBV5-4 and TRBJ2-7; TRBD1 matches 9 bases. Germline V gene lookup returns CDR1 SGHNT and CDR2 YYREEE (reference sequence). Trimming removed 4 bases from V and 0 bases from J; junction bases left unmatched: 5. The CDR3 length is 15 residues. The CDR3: CASSVGTGSSYEQYF. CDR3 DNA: TGTGCCAGCAGCGTCGGGACAGGGAGCTCCTACGAGCAGTACTTC.

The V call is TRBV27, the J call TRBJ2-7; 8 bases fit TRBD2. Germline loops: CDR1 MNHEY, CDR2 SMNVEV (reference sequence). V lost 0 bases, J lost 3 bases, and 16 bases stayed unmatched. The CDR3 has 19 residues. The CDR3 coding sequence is TGTGCCAGCAGTTTATCTTCCTCCGGACGGGGGGGCCCCTACTACGAGCAGTACTTC. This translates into CASSLSSSGRGGPYYEQYF.

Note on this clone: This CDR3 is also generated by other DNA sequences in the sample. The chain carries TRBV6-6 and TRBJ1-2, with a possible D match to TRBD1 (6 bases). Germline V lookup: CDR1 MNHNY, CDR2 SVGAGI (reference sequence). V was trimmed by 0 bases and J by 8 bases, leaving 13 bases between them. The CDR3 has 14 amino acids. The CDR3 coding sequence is TGTGCCAGCAGTTACTCTGAGGGGGTTGAAGGCTACACCTTC. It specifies CASSYSEGVEGYTF.

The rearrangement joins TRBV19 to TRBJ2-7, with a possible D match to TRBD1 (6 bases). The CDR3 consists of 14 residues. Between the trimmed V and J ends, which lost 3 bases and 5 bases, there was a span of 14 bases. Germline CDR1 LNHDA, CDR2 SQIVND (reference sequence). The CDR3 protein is CASSISRGYDEQYF. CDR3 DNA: TGTGCCAGTAGTATCTCCAGGGGCTATGACGAGCAGTACTTC.